This T cell receptor beta chain was sequenced during a study of PD-1 blockade in classical Hodgkin lymphoma. Study results and limitations: Complete responders had baseline diversity similar to newly diagnosed patients. The drivers behind the repertoire differences, possibly disease activity or prior therapy, remain undefined. Relapsed/refractory patients reportedly had the lowest baseline TCR diversity, below newly diagnosed patients, who were below healthy donors. TCR diversity rose significantly by C4D1 in CD4+ but not CD8+ cells.

The CDR3 consists of 16 residues. V shed 5 bases and J shed 2 bases, with 17 bases lying between them. CDR1 is PRHDT, CDR2 FYEKMQ, per germline (reference sequence). Turning to this clone: Its target is unknown.

The repertoire was sequenced with immunoSEQ multiplex PCR; TCRdb's copy has only in-frame clones and lacks some. The profile shows about 51,000 clones, 60% to 80% of them singletons. The sample's time point: cycle 4 day 1 (C4D1), after around six weeks of nivolumab. Exposure to brentuximab vedotin varied, and each patient had relapsed following autologous stem cell transplantation. The material sequenced was peripheral blood mononuclear cells (PBMCs), taken before the fourth cycle of nivolumab. The J gene is TRBJ2-3, the V gene TRBV13; TRBD2 might be the D (6 bases). This receptor was obtained from a human donor with classical Hodgkin lymphoma. The CDR3 nucleotides read TGTGCCAGCAGCCCGGGGGACCCCCCAAACACAGATACGCAGTATTTT. Translated: CASSPGDPPNTDTQYF.